These 14 T cell receptor beta chains were sequenced from one sample in a study of T cell responses to AZD1222 COVID-19 vaccine. Assay: immunoSEQ multiplex PCR; the TCRdb copy retains only in-frame clones and omits some. This sample has 60,000 to 80,000 clones, with approximately 90% found just once. Sequencing was performed on peripheral blood, taken on day 0 of AZD1222 vaccination. These receptors were obtained from an adult in good health.

The gene calls are TRBV13 and TRBJ1-5, with D possibly being TRBD1 (5 bases). Trimming pared 5 bases from V and 0 bases from J, leaving 14 bases between. CDR3 length: 16 residues. Germline V gene sequence: CDR1 PRHDT, CDR2 FYEKMQ (reference sequence). This CDR3 reads CASSGRTPFSNQPQHF. CDR3 bases: TGTGCCAGCAGCGGGCGGACACCGTTTAGCAATCAGCCCCAGCATTTT.

The rearrangement links TRBV2 to TRBJ1-5, with D uncertain. The germline V gene has CDR1 SNHLY and CDR2 FYNNEI. The V end lost 4 bases, the J end lost 9 bases, and 16 bases lay between the germline ends. This CDR3 is 14 amino acids long. The CDR3 coding sequence is TGTGCCAGCAGTGTCGCACGGCATAAGCCGCCCCAGCATTTT. Translating it yields CASSVARHKPPQHF.

The chain joins TRBV3-1 (or the pseudogene TRBV3-2) to TRBJ1-1, with TRBD1 matching 9 bases. Germline V gives CDR1 LGHDT, CDR2 YNNKEL (reference sequence). V lost 7 bases to trimming and J lost 0 bases; unmatched junction nucleotides: 6. The CDR3 runs to 15 residues. The CDR3 protein is CASTRRQGVNTEAFF. As DNA, the CDR3 is TGTGCCAGCACCCGGAGACAGGGGGTGAACACTGAAGCTTTCTTT.

The chain joins TRBV28 to TRBJ2-7; no firm D call. CDR1 MDHEN and CDR2 SYDVKM come from the germline V gene. The V end lost 4 bases, the J end lost 5 bases, and 12 bases lay between the germline ends. This CDR3 spans 13 amino acids. The CDR3 nucleotides are TGTGCCAGCAGTTACTTGGATAGGGACGAGCAGTACTTC. It codes for CASSYLDRDEQYF. Supplemented by reference TRBV28 and TRBJ2-7, the full variable domain reads DVKVTQSSRYLVKRTGEKVFLECVQDMDHENMFWYRQDPGLGLRLIYFSYDVKMKEKGDIPEGYSVSREKKERFSLILESASTNQTSMYLCASSYLDRDEQYFGPGTRLTVT.

This clone came up once. The chain employs TRBV5-4 and TRBJ2-2; D uncertain. Germline assignment: CDR1 SGHNT and CDR2 YYREEE (reference sequence). The CDR3 contains 15 residues. Trimming removed 2 bases at V and 4 bases at J, with 12 bases between. As DNA, the CDR3 is TGTGCCAGCAGCTTCCCTGGCGCCCCCACCGGGGAGCTGTTTTTT. It codes for CASSFPGAPTGELFF.

The chain uses TRBV7-9 and TRBJ1-2; tentatively, D is TRBD1 (5 bases). Germline V gene sequence: CDR1 SEHNR, CDR2 FQNEAQ (reference sequence). This CDR3 contains 14 residues. Trimming cost V 2 bases and J 8 bases, with 15 bases left between them. The CDR3 sequence is CASSLFDGGWGYTF. CDR3 nucleotide sequence: TGTGCCAGCAGCTTATTCGATGGGGGTTGGGGCTACACCTTC.

The table lists this clone with a count of one. The rearrangement uses TRBV19 and TRBJ1-5; D gene ambiguous. Germline-derived CDR1 and CDR2 are LNHDA and SQIVND (reference sequence). CDR3 length: 15 amino acids. V was trimmed by 3 bases and J by 1 base, leaving 10 bases between them. The CDR3 loop is CASSIGHFSNQPQHF. The CDR3 DNA sequence: TGTGCCAGTAGTATCGGGCACTTCAGCAATCAGCCCCAGCATTTT.

This clone was recorded a few times. The chain combines TRBV11-2 with TRBJ2-7; D gene unclear. This CDR3 spans 13 amino acids. V lost 1 base and J lost 1, with 5 bases in between. The germline gives CDR1 SGHAT, CDR2 FQNNGV. CDR3 coding DNA: TGTGCCAGCAGCTTAGTAGGATCCTACGAGCAGTACTTC. Translating it yields CASSLVGSYEQYF.

This clone showed up just a few times. V is TRBV6-1 and J is TRBJ1-1; D unresolved. The germline V gene encodes CDR1 MNHNS and CDR2 SASEGT. This CDR3 region has 13 residues. V lost 1 base and J 6 bases, leaving 9 bases between the germline ends. CDR3 in DNA: TGTGCCAGCAGTGAAGGTAGACGTTCTGAAGCTTTCTTT. This codes for CASSEGRRSEAFF.

The CDR3 reads CASSRDRASGYTF. The CDR3 nucleotides are TGTGCCAGCAGCCGCGACAGGGCAAGTGGCTACACCTTC. This rearrangement joins TRBV3-1 (or the pseudogene TRBV3-2) to TRBJ1-2; 7 bases agree with TRBD1. V trimming: 4 bases; J trimming: 7 bases; junction bases outside the gene matches: 6. The CDR3 consists of 13 residues. The germline CDR1 and CDR2 sequences are LGHDT and YNNKEL (reference sequence).

This rearrangement joins TRBV6-2 or TRBV6-3 to TRBJ2-1; 8 bases line up with TRBD2. With 6 bases clipped from V and 2 bases from J, the junction kept 9 bases outside the gene matches. Germline V lookup: CDR1 MNHEY, CDR2 SVGEGT. CDR3 size: 16 residues. CDR3 sequence reads: CASSPHSGAAYNEQFF. The CDR3 DNA follows: TGTGCCAGCAGCCCTCATAGCGGGGCCGCCTACAATGAGCAGTTCTTC.

This clone was counted once. The chain joins TRBV30 to TRBJ2-2; 7 bases align to TRBD1. The CDR3 is 14 amino acids. Trimming cost V 3 bases and J 4 bases; bases outside gene matches: 5. CDR1 and CDR2 (germline): GTSNPN, SVGIG (reference sequence). Written as DNA, the CDR3 is TGTGCCTGGAGACAGGGGATCGCCACCGGGGAGCTGTTTTTT. Protein product: CAWRQGIATGELFF.

In nucleotides, the CDR3 is TGTGCCAGCAGCCTTCCTCGTGGAAGGGGGGGTGACTATGGCTACACCTTC. Translated, it gives CASSLPRGRGGDYGYTF. The V and J genes are TRBV7-9 and TRBJ1-2, with D perhaps TRBD1 (6 bases). This CDR3 is 17 amino acids long. V shed 5 bases and J shed 3 bases, with 22 bases lying between them. The germline V gene has CDR1 SEHNR and CDR2 FQNEAQ (reference sequence).

The V gene is TRBV13, the J gene TRBJ2-2, with 7 positions matching TRBD2. The CDR3 spans 15 residues. The V and J ends lost 7 bases and 3 bases, in that order; junction bases with no gene match: 8. The germline CDR1 and CDR2 sequences are PRHDT and FYEKMQ (reference sequence). CDR3 in amino acids: CASTVAGGHTGELFF. The CDR3 nucleotides are TGTGCCAGCACGGTAGCGGGCGGGCACACCGGGGAGCTGTTTTTT.